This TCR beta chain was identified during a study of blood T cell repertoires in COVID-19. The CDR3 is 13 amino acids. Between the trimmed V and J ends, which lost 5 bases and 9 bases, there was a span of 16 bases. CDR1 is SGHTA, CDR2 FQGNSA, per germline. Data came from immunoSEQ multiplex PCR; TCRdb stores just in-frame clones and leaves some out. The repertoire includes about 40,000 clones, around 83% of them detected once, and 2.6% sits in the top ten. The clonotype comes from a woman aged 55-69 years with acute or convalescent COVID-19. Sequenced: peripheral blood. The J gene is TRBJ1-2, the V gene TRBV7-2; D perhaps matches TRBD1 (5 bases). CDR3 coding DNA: TGTGCCAGCAGCGGCACGGGGGGAAGGAGCTACACCTTC. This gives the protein CASSGTGGRSYTF.